One T cell receptor (beta chain) is described in this entry. The antigen remains undetermined. Sequencing used immunoSEQ multiplex PCR; TCRdb keeps in-frame clones, though not all of them. The table records 200,000 to 250,000 clones, 50% to 80% of them present only once. These data are taken from a study of shared clonotypes between healthy human individuals. Whole-study context: Three CD4 naive, three CD4 memory, two CD8 naive and one CD8 memory plate were used per donor.

The germline V gene has CDR1 SGHRS and CDR2 YFSETQ. V was clipped by 4 bases and J by 4 bases, with 20 bases between them. The CDR3 has 16 amino acids. General study points: Blood alone was sampled, and tissue repertoires likely differ. At large depth, rarefaction still showed sorted-subset sequencing to be incomplete.

Sample: memory CD4+ T cells sorted from blood. Subset denoted: CD45RA-negative fraction. This sequence joins TRBV5-1 and TRBJ1-1; D is possibly TRBD1 (6 bases). The sequence was obtained from a man aged 30 to 45 in good health. The CDR3 protein is CASSVGGPGLGTEAFF. The CDR3 DNA reads TGCGCCAGCAGCGTGGGGGGCCCAGGTCTTGGCACTGAAGCTTTCTTT.